The 27 T cell receptor beta chains in this list originate from one sample, sequenced in a study of blood T cells in healthy people across ages. For the second PCR, which ran for roughly 7 to 11 cycles, a sample-barcoded 5' primer and a J-beta primer mix were used. TCRdb reanalysed the 5' RACE reads using MiXCR and keeps one entry per CDR3 protein. Of about 1.8 million distinct CDR3 sequences listed, about 50% are singletons. Sequencing input: blood. These receptors were obtained from a woman aged 40-49 years in good health.

This sequence joins TRBV20-1 and TRBJ2-3; D perhaps matches TRBD2 (5 bases). The germline gives CDR1 DFQATT, CDR2 SNEGSKA (reference sequence). The CDR3 has 12 residues. The ends were cut back, 3 bases at V and 6 bases at J, with 10 bases in the middle. The CDR3 is CSARRTADTQYF. Written as DNA, the CDR3 is TGCAGTGCTAGGCGGACTGCTGATACGCAGTATTTT.

The V gene is TRBV28, the J gene TRBJ2-3, with TRBD2 as a possible D gene (6 bases). The V end was cut by 5 bases, the J end by 2 bases, with 17 bases between. CDR1 MDHEN and CDR2 SYDVKM come from the germline V gene. CDR3 length equals 16 residues. The CDR3 is CASSPRGSRYTDTQYF. The DNA for the CDR3 is TGTGCCAGCAGTCCCCGGGGGAGTAGATACACAGATACGCAGTATTTT.

About this clonotype itself: Compared with germline, one end of the junction differs, possibly owing to a read error. CDR3: CASGLSGGWEWRGYTF. CDR3 sequence (DNA): TGTGCCAGCGGTTTATCCGGGGGCTGGGAATGGAGGGGCTACACCTTC. V gene TRBV28 combines with J gene TRBJ1-2, with D tentatively TRBD1 (6 bases). Germline V gene lookup returns CDR1 MDHEN and CDR2 SYDVKM. The CDR3 loop spans 16 amino acids.

A note on this clonotype: This likely comes from a read error, as the CDR3 has no conserved phenylalanine or tryptophan at its end. This chain uses TRBV6-5 with TRBJ2-5, with 9 bases aligning to TRBD2. The V gene end was trimmed by 6 bases and the J gene end by 5 bases; junction bases not matched to a gene: 4. The CDR3 sequence is 13 residues long. Germline V gene lookup returns CDR1 MNHEY and CDR2 SVGAGI. This chain's CDR3 is CASRRGGFETQYL. CDR3 bases: TGTGCCAGCAGGCGGGGGGGCTTTGAGACCCAGTACCTC.

This clonotype appeared a single time. The gene calls are TRBV28 and TRBJ2-1; either TRBD1 or TRBD2 may fit D (6 bases each). Trimming took off 4 bases at V and 5 bases at J, with 15 bases between the two ends. The germline CDR1 and CDR2 sequences are MDHEN and SYDVKM. This CDR3 spans 15 amino acids. The CDR3 region is CASSSGAGGHNEQFF. CDR3 DNA: TGTGCCAGCAGTTCGGGAGCCGGGGGCCACAATGAGCAGTTCTTC.

J is TRBJ2-1 and V is TRBV7-6, with 10 bases identical to TRBD2. The length of the CDR3 is 14 residues. With 5 bases clipped from V and 3 bases from J, the junction kept 1 base outside the gene matches. Germline CDR1 SGHVS, CDR2 FNYEAQ. CDR3 DNA: TGTGCCAGCAGCACTAGCGGGAACTACAATGAGCAGTTCTTC. Its translation: CASSTSGNYNEQFF.

This chain joins TRBV5-1 and TRBJ2-3, with 7 positions matching TRBD2. Germline V gene data show CDR1 as SGHRS and CDR2 as YFSETQ. Germline trimming cut 4 bases from V and 5 bases from J; bases unmatched to any gene: 13. The CDR3 totals 16 residues. CDR3 loop: CASSLGNGLVKDTQYF. In DNA form, the CDR3 reads TGCGCCAGCAGCCTTGGTAACGGACTAGTAAAAGATACGCAGTATTTT.

The genes are TRBV5-1 and TRBJ2-1, with D uncertain. Germline loops: CDR1 SGHRS, CDR2 YFSETQ. V shed 0 bases and J shed 6 bases, with 19 bases lying between them. This CDR3 comprises 17 residues. The CDR3 region has the DNA TGCGCCAGCAGCTTGGGGCTAGTTTTCAGTAGTGGCAATGAGCAGTTCTTC. It yields the protein CASSLGLVFSSGNEQFF.

The chain joins TRBV6-5 to TRBJ1-6, with D unclear. This CDR3 spans 14 amino acids. Trimming removed 2 bases from V and 5 bases from J, with 7 bases in between. The germline CDR1 and CDR2 sequences are MNHEY and SVGAGI. The CDR3 DNA reads as TGTGCCAGCAGTTACGGACGGGATAATTCACCCCTCCACTTT. This sequence encodes CASSYGRDNSPLHF.

The chain uses TRBV12-3 or TRBV12-4 and TRBJ1-2, with 11 bases lining up with TRBD1. This CDR3 spans 15 amino acids. V dropped 6 bases and J dropped 7; count of bases not matched to a gene: 10. CDR3 sequence reads: CASRLSGTGGGGYTF. The CDR3 coding sequence is TGTGCCAGCAGACTATCGGGGACAGGGGGAGGTGGCTACACCTTC.

This clonotype has at least ten counts. The J gene is TRBJ2-5, the V gene TRBV4-2, with 7 bases that match TRBD2. Trimming cost V 3 bases and J 4 bases; bases outside gene matches: 11. CDR3 length: 16 amino acids. The germline V gene encodes CDR1 LGHNA and CDR2 YNFKEQ. CDR3 bases: TGTGCCAGCAGCCATGAACCGGGACTACCTCGAGAGACCCAGTACTTC. Translation: CASSHEPGLPRETQYF.

This clonotype was counted between two and nine times. The chain recombines TRBV7-2 with TRBJ2-3; possibly TRBD1 for D (6 bases). The germline V gene has CDR1 SGHTA and CDR2 FQGNSA. The CDR3 totals 16 residues. V lost 5 bases to trimming and J lost 0 bases, with 15 bases between them. CDR3 sequence (DNA): TGTGCCAGCAGCCTACCCACAGGGATTAGCACAGATACGCAGTATTTT. Its translation is CASSLPTGISTDTQYF. Variable domain in full (rest from reference TRBV7-2 and TRBJ2-3): GAGVSQSPSNKVTEKGKDVELRCDPISGHTALYWYRQSLGQGLEFLIYFQGNSAPDKSGLPSDRFSAERTGGSVSTLTIQRTQQEDSAVYLCASSLPTGISTDTQYFGPGTRLTVL.

The chain couples TRBV20-1 to TRBJ2-5; maybe TRBD2 (6 bases). There are 16 residues in the CDR3. V was trimmed by 0 bases and J by 0 bases, leaving 14 bases between them. Looked up from germline, CDR1 is DFQATT and CDR2 is SNEGSKA (reference sequence). In DNA, the CDR3 is TGCAGTGCTAGAGATCCGGGACTCCCCCACCAAGAGACCCAGTACTTC. As protein: CSARDPGLPHQETQYF.

The chain uses TRBV24-1 and TRBJ2-1, with 7 bases lining up with TRBD1. The germline V gene encodes CDR1 KGHDR and CDR2 SFDVKD. The CDR3 runs 15 residues. The V and J ends lost 3 bases and 0 bases, in that order; junction bases with no gene match: 1. CDR3 nucleotide sequence: TGTGCCACCAGTGATAGGGACAGCTCCTACAATGAGCAGTTCTTC. It codes for CATSDRDSSYNEQFF.

The rearrangement joins TRBV24-1 to TRBJ2-3; 9 nucleotides line up with TRBD1. Germline V gene data show CDR1 as KGHDR and CDR2 as SFDVKD. Trimming removed 12 bases from V and 5 bases from J; junction bases left unmatched: 8. This CDR3 has 13 amino acids. The CDR3 loop reads CAARTGAGDTQYF. The CDR3 DNA is TGTGCCGCCCGGACAGGGGCGGGAGATACGCAGTATTTT.

The chain couples TRBV29-1 to TRBJ2-7; D perhaps matches TRBD1 (5 bases). The CDR3 covers 12 residues. V lost 4 bases and J lost 6, with 13 bases in between. Per germline, CDR1 SQVTM and CDR2 ANQGSEA. The CDR3 DNA reads as TGCAGCGTTGGAGAAGGGGAAGCCGAGCAGTACTTC. Translated: CSVGEGEAEQYF.

The V gene is TRBV4-2, the J gene TRBJ2-5; maybe TRBD2 (6 bases). Germline V gives CDR1 LGHNA, CDR2 YNFKEQ. V was cut by 0 bases and J by 5 bases, with 19 bases left in between. The CDR3 loop spans 17 amino acids. Written as DNA, the CDR3 is TGTGCCAGCAGCCAAGATCGGGGACTCCAGGGTGGGGAGACCCAGTACTTC. It yields the protein CASSQDRGLQGGETQYF.

This clonotype showed up just a few times. This chain links TRBV7-2 with TRBJ2-3; possibly TRBD2 for D (6 bases). Germline V lookup: CDR1 SGHTA, CDR2 FQGNSA. Deletions cut 5 bases from V and 1 base from J, with 13 bases between. The CDR3 covers 15 residues. CDR3 DNA: TGTGCCAGCAGCGCTATGGGCGGGGGCACAGATACGCAGTATTTT. The encoded protein is CASSAMGGGTDTQYF. The entire variable domain, with the rest obtained from reference TRBV7-2 and TRBJ2-3, is as follows: GAGVSQSPSNKVTEKGKDVELRCDPISGHTALYWYRQSLGQGLEFLIYFQGNSAPDKSGLPSDRFSAERTGGSVSTLTIQRTQQEDSAVYLCASSAMGGGTDTQYFGPGTRLTVL.

This chain uses TRBV7-2 with TRBJ2-4; D unclear. The CDR3 is made up of 13 amino acids. The germline V gene encodes CDR1 SGHTA and CDR2 FQGNSA. V was clipped by 5 bases and J by 0 bases, with 5 bases between them. Here the CDR3 reads CASSERAKNIQYF. Written as DNA, the CDR3 is TGTGCCAGCAGCGAGAGAGCCAAAAACATTCAGTACTTC.

This clonotype appeared a few times. The chain employs TRBV27 and TRBJ2-1, with TRBD1 matching over 9 bases. CDR3 length: 16 residues. The V gene end was trimmed by 5 bases and the J gene end by 2 bases; junction bases not matched to a gene: 7. Germline loops: CDR1 MNHEY, CDR2 SMNVEV (reference sequence). CDR3 DNA: TGTGCCAGCAGTCCAATTACAGGGGGCACCTACAATGAGCAGTTCTTC. As protein: CASSPITGGTYNEQFF.

V is TRBV2 and J is TRBJ2-5, with 15 bases aligning to TRBD2. V trimming: 6 bases; J trimming: 1 base; junction bases outside the gene matches: 12. This CDR3 comprises 19 residues. From germline, CDR1 is SNHLY and CDR2 FYNNEI. In nucleotides, the CDR3 is TGTGCCAGCAGCAAGATCGGGACTAGCGGGGGGTACGCCCAAGAGACCCAGTACTTC. This codes for CASSKIGTSGGYAQETQYF.

The V and J genes are TRBV15 and TRBJ2-3; 13 nucleotides agree with TRBD2. Germline lookup yields CDR1 LNHNV and CDR2 YYDKDF (reference sequence). V shed 6 bases, J shed 11 bases, and the junction held 5 bases outside the gene matches. There are 13 residues in the CDR3. The CDR3 protein is CATRLAGGYLQYF. The CDR3 nucleotides are TGTGCCACCAGACTAGCGGGGGGGTATCTGCAGTATTTT.

This clonotype was observed once. The genes are TRBV4-1 and TRBJ1-2, with 7 bases lining up with TRBD1. The V gene's germline CDR1 is MGHRA and CDR2 YSYEKL. The CDR3 is 20 residues long. Unmatched junction bases numbered 24, after V lost 0 bases and J lost 8 bases. CDR3 DNA: TGCGCCAGCAGCCAAGAAAGCCTGAACAGCGTGGGGGACAGCCGCCGAGGCTACACCTTC. Its translation is CASSQESLNSVGDSRRGYTF.

Concerning this clonotype: At one end the junction does not follow the germline gene, possibly because of a read error. The chain couples TRBV9 to TRBJ2-5; 9 bases match TRBD2. The germline V gene has CDR1 SGDLS and CDR2 YYNGEE. The CDR3 spans 15 residues. CDR3 coding DNA: TGTGCCCGCAGCGTAGAAGCGGGGGGAAGGGAGACCCAGTACTTC. This translates into CARSVEAGGRETQYF.

The chain carries TRBV5-1 and TRBJ2-6; 15 bases map to TRBD2. CDR1 SGHRS and CDR2 YFSETQ come from the germline V gene. V shed 1 base, J shed 2 bases, and the junction held 13 bases outside the gene matches. The CDR3 has 22 amino acids. Written as DNA, the CDR3 is TGCGCCAGCAGCTTGAATTATCGGACTAGCGGGGGGGCCGTCACTGGGGCCAACGTCCTGACTTTC. Encoded protein: CASSLNYRTSGGAVTGANVLTF.

The genes are TRBV5-1 and TRBJ2-1, with D perhaps TRBD1 or TRBD2 (5 bases each). Per germline, CDR1 SGHRS and CDR2 YFSETQ. There are 16 residues in the CDR3. The germline V and J ends were trimmed by 1 base and 5 bases, with 16 bases remaining between them. CDR3 DNA sequence: TGCGCCAGCAGCTTGTGGTCGGGGCTGACCGACAATGAGCAGTTCTTC. It codes for CASSLWSGLTDNEQFF.

The chain links TRBV5-1 to TRBJ2-4, with 9 bases that match TRBD1. The CDR3 sequence is 16 residues long. Trimming took 2 bases from V and 6 from J; bases not matched to a gene: 9. Germline CDR1 reads SGHRS; CDR2 reads YFSETQ. The CDR3 sequence: CASSFDPGQGSNIQYF. The CDR3 region has the DNA TGCGCCAGCAGCTTTGATCCGGGACAGGGTTCAAACATTCAGTACTTC.